The 12 T cell receptor beta chains given below trace back to one sample, sequenced in a study of shared clonotypes between healthy human individuals. Profiling relied on immunoSEQ multiplex PCR, and the TCRdb table lists in-frame clones only, not all of them. This sample carries about 2.4 million clones, roughly nine tenths of them seen once, and the ten largest clones take about 0.13%. The sequencing input was naive CD4+ T cells sorted from blood. The subset is: CD45RA+ positively selected. The receptors stem from a man aged 18 to 35 in good health.

The J gene is TRBJ2-3, the V gene TRBV19, with a weak D call TRBD1 (5 bases). The germline V and J ends were trimmed by 4 bases and 2 bases, with 13 bases remaining between them. The CDR3 runs to 15 residues. CDR1 and CDR2 (germline): LNHDA, SQIVND (reference sequence). The CDR3 region has the DNA TGTGCCAGTAGTACCCGGACACCTAACACAGATACGCAGTATTTT. This encodes CASSTRTPNTDTQYF.

V gene TRBV5-4 combines with J gene TRBJ2-7; the D is unclear. The ends were cut back, 0 bases at V and 3 bases at J, with 10 bases in the middle. The CDR3 extends over 14 amino acids. The germline V gene has CDR1 SGHNT and CDR2 YYREEE (reference sequence). In DNA form, the CDR3 reads TGTGCCAGCAGCTTGGCCGGGCAGTTCTACGAGCAGTACTTC. This codes for CASSLAGQFYEQYF. Based on the CDR3 plus reference TRBV5-4 and TRBJ2-7, the full variable domain is ETGVTQSPTHLIKTRGQQVTLRCSSQSGHNTVSWYQQALGQGPQFIFQYYREEENGRGNFPPRFSGLQFPNYSSELNVNALELDDSALYLCASSLAGQFYEQYFGPGTRLTVT.

The chain couples TRBV4-2 to TRBJ1-2, with 7 bases that match TRBD1. The CDR3 extends over 17 amino acids. Germline CDR1 is LGHNA and CDR2 is YNFKEQ. V trimming: 0 bases; J trimming: 2 bases; junction bases outside the gene matches: 9. CDR3 amino acids: CASSQDGAGQINYGYTF. Here the CDR3 DNA reads TGTGCCAGCAGCCAAGATGGGGCGGGACAGATCAACTATGGCTACACCTTC.

The chain couples TRBV29-1 to TRBJ1-2; D call uncertain. Between the trimmed V and J ends, which lost 5 bases and 10 bases, there was a span of 20 bases. This CDR3 has 13 residues. The germline V gene encodes CDR1 SQVTM and CDR2 ANQGSEA. CDR3 protein: CSVPTLGGMDYTF. In nucleotides, the CDR3 is TGCAGCGTTCCAACCCTGGGCGGAATGGACTACACCTTC.

The chain carries TRBV5-1 and TRBJ1-6, with a weak D call TRBD1 (5 bases). The germline gives CDR1 SGHRS, CDR2 YFSETQ. The CDR3 totals 15 residues. V was shortened by 5 bases and J by 7 bases, with 16 bases between the two germline ends. The CDR3 reads CASSLDGGANSPLHF. CDR3 DNA sequence: TGCGCCAGCAGTTTAGATGGGGGAGCGAATTCACCCCTCCACTTT.

The chain has TRBV18 and TRBJ2-2; the D gene is possibly TRBD1 (6 bases). The CDR3 spans 14 residues. Germline-derived CDR1 and CDR2 are KGHSH and LQKENI. V was trimmed by 5 bases and J by 4 bases, leaving 11 bases between them. CDR3 protein: CASSSQGTTGELFF. CDR3 bases: TGTGCCAGCTCATCACAGGGTACCACCGGGGAGCTGTTTTTT.

The CDR3 spells CASSQAGIGYEQYF. The CDR3 nucleotides are TGTGCCAGCAGCCAAGCAGGGATAGGGTACGAGCAGTACTTC. V is TRBV5-4 and J is TRBJ2-7; maybe TRBD1 (5 bases). Trimming pared 4 bases from V and 4 bases from J, leaving 15 bases between. The CDR3 has 14 amino acids. Germline assignment: CDR1 SGHNT and CDR2 YYREEE (reference sequence).

This sequence joins TRBV5-1 and TRBJ2-1, with 12 bases lining up with TRBD2. Germline V CDR1 and CDR2: SGHRS, YFSETQ. The CDR3 has 15 residues. Trimming removed 2 bases from V and 6 bases from J; junction bases left unmatched: 3. The CDR3 reads CASSLGTSGLNEQFF. The CDR3, as DNA: TGCGCCAGCAGCTTAGGGACTAGCGGGCTCAATGAGCAGTTCTTC.

J is TRBJ2-5 and V is TRBV9; 7 bases are a match to TRBD2. The CDR3 is 16 residues long. Germline assignment: CDR1 SGDLS and CDR2 YYNGEE. The junction had 11 bases not matched to a gene; V was cut back by 3 bases and J by 3 bases. CDR3 sequence: CASSALADVVKETQYF. The CDR3 DNA follows: TGTGCCAGCAGCGCGCTAGCGGATGTAGTAAAAGAGACCCAGTACTTC.

V gene TRBV7-9 combines with J gene TRBJ2-2; 10 positions agree with TRBD2. The CDR3 length is 17 residues. Germline assignment: CDR1 SEHNR and CDR2 FQNEAQ (reference sequence). The V gene end was trimmed by 3 bases and the J gene end by 3 bases; junction bases not matched to a gene: 7. The CDR3 DNA is TGTGCCAGCAGCTTTAGCACACTAGCGGGACACACCGGGGAGCTGTTTTTT. Translating it yields CASSFSTLAGHTGELFF. Full variable domain (remainder filled in from reference TRBV7-9 and TRBJ2-2): DTGVSQNPRHKITKRGQNVTFRCDPISEHNRLYWYRQTLGQGPEFLTYFQNEAQLEKSRLLSDRFSAERPKGSFSTLEIQRTEQGDSAMYLCASSFSTLAGHTGELFFGEGSRLTVL.

The chain is built from TRBV29-1 and TRBJ1-2; D is possibly TRBD1 (5 bases). V was pared by 3 bases and J by 4 bases, with 12 bases between. Germline V lookup: CDR1 SQVTM, CDR2 ANQGSEA. The CDR3 runs to 13 residues. As DNA, the CDR3 is TGCAGCGTTGAGGGGGTAGTTTGCTATGGCTACACCTTC. This sequence encodes CSVEGVVCYGYTF. Supplemented by reference TRBV29-1 and TRBJ1-2, the full variable domain reads SAVISQKPSRDICQRGTSLTIQCQVDSQVTMMFWYRQQPGQSLTLIATANQGSEATYESGFVIDKFPISRPNLTFSTLTVSNMSPEDSSIYLCSVEGVVCYGYTFGSGTRLTVV.

V usage is TRBV29-1 and J usage is TRBJ2-1; D call uncertain. The CDR3 runs to 14 residues. The V end lost 6 bases, the J end lost 0 bases, and 12 bases lay between the germline ends. CDR1 SQVTM and CDR2 ANQGSEA come from the germline V gene. CDR3 coding DNA: TGCAGCGTCAAAAGCGCTAGCTCCTACAATGAGCAGTTCTTC. This gives the protein CSVKSASSYNEQFF.